This T cell receptor beta chain was captured in a study of radiotherapy plus CTLA-4 blockade in lung cancer. Study background: Objective response rate was over 15%; disease control rate, 25% to 35%.

The ends lost 5 bases at V and 7 bases at J; junction bases unmatched: 18. Looked up from germline, CDR1 is SGHTA and CDR2 is FQGNSA. The CDR3 runs to 17 residues. Focal radiation plus CTLA-4 blockade with ipilimumab was given to patients with chemo-refractory metastatic non-small-cell lung cancer. The table came from immunoSEQ multiplex PCR; TCRdb's copy has only in-frame clones and leaves some out. The data show around 82,000 clones, 78% seen once. In the case of this clone: Antigen: not known.

Findings of the study overall: In blood, tumor-derived TCR clones expanded after radiotherapy plus ipilimumab. According to reports, early shifts in blood T cell clones, alongside interferon-beta, forecast response most accurately.

The sequence came from a human donor with non-small cell lung cancer whose response to radiotherapy plus ipilimumab could not be evaluated. Some clones in this sample may be carry-over from other donors' samples. The chain combines TRBV7-2 with TRBJ2-5; 8 bases are shared with TRBD2. This specimen consisted of peripheral blood, obtained from a patient treated with radiotherapy plus ipilimumab. Written as DNA, the CDR3 is TGTGCCAGCAGCCCGAGTTGGGCGGGGGGCCCGGTCGGGACCCAGTACTTC. Protein: CASSPSWAGGPVGTQYF.